Each of the 17 T cell receptor beta chains below was sequenced from the same sample in a study of blood T cell repertoires in COVID-19. Using immunoSEQ multiplex PCR, the repertoire was profiled, and TCRdb retains in-frame clones only, with some absent. There are 55,000 to 80,000 clones in the sample; roughly 88% occur only once, and around 1.2% lies in the top ten. Material: peripheral blood. These receptor sequences come from a woman aged 60-75 years with acute or convalescent COVID-19.

This chain links TRBV10-3 with TRBJ1-4; D may be TRBD1 (6 bases). The V gene lost 3 bases and the J gene lost 4 bases, with 15 bases spanning the gap. In germline, CDR1 is ENHRY, CDR2 SYGVKD. This CDR3 spans 16 amino acids. Here the CDR3 reads CAISDPNRDGNEKLFF. CDR3 nucleotides: TGTGCCATCAGTGACCCGAACAGGGACGGTAATGAAAAACTGTTTTTT.

The chain couples TRBV7-9 to TRBJ2-1, with D perhaps TRBD2 (6 bases). The CDR3 consists of 15 residues. Germline CDR1 is SEHNR and CDR2 is FQNEAQ (reference sequence). V lost 0 bases to trimming and J lost 8 bases, with 14 bases between them. The CDR3 region is CASSLARLVEDEQFF. The CDR3 coding sequence is TGTGCCAGCAGCTTAGCTCGACTAGTCGAGGATGAGCAGTTCTTC.

The chain employs TRBV2 and TRBJ2-5; D may be TRBD1 (6 bases). Germline V gene sequence: CDR1 SNHLY, CDR2 FYNNEI. Trimming took 1 base from V and 9 from J, leaving 15 bases between them. CDR3 length equals 14 residues. This chain's CDR3 is CASSEGATPGAQYF. In DNA, the CDR3 is TGTGCCAGCAGTGAAGGTGCCACCCCAGGGGCCCAGTACTTC.

The chain employs TRBV6-2 or TRBV6-3 and TRBJ2-5, with D possibly being TRBD2 (5 bases). CDR1 and CDR2 (germline): MNHEY, SVGEGT. V dropped 2 bases and J dropped 5 bases, with 6 bases sitting between them. CDR3 size: 12 residues. CDR3 nucleotides: TGTGCCAGCAGTTACACGGGGGAGACCCAGTACTTC. Translated: CASSYTGETQYF.

The CDR3 protein is CASSGTSGRFNEQFF. For the CDR3, the DNA is TGTGCCAGCAGCGGGACTAGCGGGAGGTTCAATGAGCAGTTCTTC. The chain uses TRBV7-3 and TRBJ2-1; 15 bases fit TRBD2. CDR3 length: 15 amino acids. CDR1 SGHTA and CDR2 FQGTGA come from the germline V gene. The trim removed 5 bases at V and 6 bases at J, leaving 2 bases unmatched. The full variable domain, with the rest looked up from reference TRBV7-3 and TRBJ2-1, is GAGVSQTPSNKVTEKGKYVELRCDPISGHTALYWYRQSLGQGPEFLIYFQGTGAADDSGLPNDRFFAVRPEGSVSTLKIQRTERGDSAVYLCASSGTSGRFNEQFFGPGTRLTVL.

This chain joins TRBV7-8 and TRBJ1-5; D uncertain. Trimming stripped 4 bases from V and 0 bases from J, with 10 bases between. This CDR3 has 15 residues. From germline, CDR1 is SGHVS and CDR2 FQNEAQ. For the CDR3, the DNA is TGTGCCAGCAGCTCCCACAGATATAGCAATCAGCCCCAGCATTTT. Translation gives CASSSHRYSNQPQHF. Filled out from reference TRBV7-8 and TRBJ1-5, the complete variable domain reads GAGVSQSPRYKVAKRGQDVALRCDPISGHVSLFWYQQALGQGPEFLTYFQNEAQLDKSGLPSDRFFAERPEGSVSTLKIQRTQQEDSAVYLCASSSHRYSNQPQHFGDGTRLSIL.

The gene calls are TRBV2 and TRBJ1-2; the D gene is possibly TRBD1 (6 bases). CDR1 is SNHLY and CDR2 is FYNNEI in the germline V gene. Trimming stripped 3 bases from V and 3 bases from J, with 11 bases between. The CDR3 loop spans 14 amino acids. CDR3 in amino acids: CASSEQQGDYGYTF. CDR3 sequence (DNA): TGTGCCAGCAGTGAGCAACAGGGAGACTATGGCTACACCTTC.

This chain links TRBV28 with TRBJ1-2, with D uncertain. V was shortened by 6 bases and J by 7 bases, with 12 bases between the two germline ends. The CDR3 is 12 amino acids. Germline CDR1 is MDHEN and CDR2 is SYDVKM. CDR3 coding DNA: TGTGCCAGCAGGGGTGGGAGCTTTGGCTACACCTTC. It yields the protein CASRGGSFGYTF.

This chain uses TRBV12-5 with TRBJ1-2, with 8 bases aligning to TRBD1. In germline, CDR1 is LGHNT, CDR2 FRNRAP. V lost 6 bases, J lost 6 bases, and 3 bases stayed unmatched. This CDR3 has 12 residues. CDR3 DNA: TGTGCTAGTGGACGGGACAGGAATGGCTACACCTTC. This codes for CASGRDRNGYTF.

The chain carries TRBV7-9 and TRBJ1-5, with 7 bases identical to TRBD1. J lost 5 bases, V lost 3 bases, and 4 bases had no gene match. There are 14 residues in the CDR3. Germline CDR1 reads SEHNR; CDR2 reads FQNEAQ (reference sequence). The chain's CDR3 is CASSFGQGDQPQHF. The CDR3 nucleotides read TGTGCCAGCAGCTTTGGGCAGGGGGATCAGCCCCAGCATTTT.

V usage is TRBV18 and J usage is TRBJ1-2, with 8 bases lining up with TRBD1. Germline trimming cut 4 bases from V and 3 bases from J; bases unmatched to any gene: 7. The CDR3 totals 15 residues. Germline lookup yields CDR1 KGHSH and CDR2 LQKENI. CDR3 sequence reads: CASSLGTGSYYGYTF. The CDR3 bases are TGTGCCAGCTCACTGGGGACAGGAAGTTACTATGGCTACACCTTC.

V gene TRBV2 combines with J gene TRBJ1-5, with D unclear. Per the germline V gene, CDR1 is SNHLY and CDR2 is FYNNEI. The CDR3 sequence is 14 residues long. V was cut by 3 bases and J by 3 bases, with 9 bases left in between. The CDR3 DNA reads as TGTGCCAGCAGTGAGCGGCGGATCAATCAGCCCCAGCATTTT. Translated: CASSERRINQPQHF. The variable domain in full, with the rest retrieved from reference TRBV2 and TRBJ1-5, is EPEVTQTPSHQVTQMGQEVILRCVPISNHLYFYWYRQILGQKVEFLVSFYNNEISEKSEIFDDQFSVERPDGSNFTLKIRSTKLEDSAMYFCASSERRINQPQHFGDGTRLSIL.

The CDR3, as DNA: TGCGCCAGCAGCCGGCAGCGGGAGGTGCAGTTCTTC. This codes for CASSRQREVQFF. J is TRBJ2-1 and V is TRBV4-3; the match to TRBD2 covers 9 bases. CDR3 size: 12 residues. In germline, CDR1 is LGHNA, CDR2 YSLEER. The ends lost 4 bases at V and 12 bases at J; junction bases unmatched: 4.

This clone came up a few times. This rearrangement joins TRBV12-3 or TRBV12-4 to TRBJ1-5; D call uncertain. Trimming cost V 5 bases and J 4 bases, with 9 bases left between them. The CDR3 runs to 13 residues. The CDR3 loop reads CASSPGSNQPQHF. CDR3 nucleotide sequence: TGTGCCAGCAGTCCAGGTTCGAATCAGCCCCAGCATTTT.

This clone was detected a few times. V usage is TRBV7-9 and J usage is TRBJ1-6, with D uncertain. Trimming left V 8 bases short and J 3 bases short, with 8 bases between. The CDR3 extends over 13 amino acids. Per the germline V gene, CDR1 is SEHNR and CDR2 is FQNEAQ (reference sequence). In nucleotides, the CDR3 is TGTGCCAGCGGCGGACTCTATAATTCACCCCTCCACTTT. It translates to CASGGLYNSPLHF.

The rearrangement joins TRBV11-2 to TRBJ2-7; the match to TRBD2 covers 13 bases. CDR1 and CDR2 (germline): SGHAT, FQNNGV. J was trimmed by 11 bases and V by 1 base; bases with no gene match: 20. The CDR3 spans 19 residues. Here the CDR3 DNA reads TGTGCCAGCAGCTTAGCTGGGGGACTAGCGGGGAGTAAAAATGAGCATAAGTACGTC. It translates to CASSLAGGLAGSKNEHKYV.

The chain recombines TRBV3-1 (or the pseudogene TRBV3-2) with TRBJ1-4; 10 nucleotides align to TRBD1. Germline CDR1 LGHDT, CDR2 YNNKEL (reference sequence). J was trimmed by 8 bases and V by 3 bases; bases with no gene match: 9. The CDR3 contains 16 residues. The CDR3 here is CASSQRGTGDGEKLFF. In DNA, the CDR3 is TGTGCCAGCAGCCAGAGGGGGACAGGGGACGGGGAAAAACTGTTTTTT.